The sequence of this T cell receptor beta chain was determined in a study of T cell responses to AZD1222 COVID-19 vaccine. The study's findings and limits: Possibly, clonal diversity was underestimated; donors were largely white British and included more females. Nearly half of the spike-specific TCRs reportedly recognize variant regions that carry no mutations. Compared with day 0, the breadth and depth of the Spike-specific TCR repertoire rose significantly after two doses of AZD1222.

Researchers grouped second doses given at about 4 or about 12 weeks into one pool. The protocol was immunoSEQ multiplex PCR, while the TCRdb copy is restricted to in-frame clones and leaves out a portion. The sample has 120,000 or so clones, 85% to 90% seen once; the top ten hold approximately 16%. The CDR3 is 14 residues long. Germline lookup yields CDR1 SGHNT and CDR2 YENEEA. The germline V and J ends were trimmed by 5 bases and 1 base, with 11 bases remaining between them. With respect to this clone: No antigen is known for it.

Sequenced material: peripheral blood, taken 28 days after the second AZD1222 dose. This sequence originates from an adult who received the AZD1222 COVID-19 vaccine. The chain is built from TRBV11-3 and TRBJ1-1, with a weak D call TRBD1 (5 bases). CDR3 coding DNA: TGTGCCAGCAGCCCTGGGCAGGGGAACACTGAAGCTTTCTTT. Translating gives CASSPGQGNTEAFF.